This T cell receptor (beta chain) was obtained from a study of blood T cell repertoires in COVID-19. In the study overall: There were acute and convalescent COVID-19 samples, and they came from the United States, Italy and Spain.

The CDR3 runs to 17 residues. Per the original methods: By means of reference gene primer amplification, nucleated cell counts were estimated. Clones were read by immunoSEQ multiplex PCR, and TCRdb kept only the in-frame ones, dropping some. That table is the source of V, J and clone size, and D and trimming were worked out from the DNA. The data hold around 100,000 clones, with 84% observed a single time. Material for sequencing was peripheral blood. This sequence originates from a man between 65 and 85 years old with active or convalescent COVID-19. The J gene is TRBJ2-3, the V gene TRBV12-1; TRBD2 is the table's D call, not checked against the DNA. TRBV12-1 is shown as a pseudogene. CDR3 amino acids: CASSFAERGSSTDTQYF. CDR3 nucleotides: TGTGCCAGCAGCTTTGCGGAGCGGGGGTCTAGCACAGATACGCAGTATTTT.